Presented here are 18 T cell receptor beta chains from one specimen sequenced in a study of siplizumab effects on memory and regulatory T cells. This table comes from immunoSEQ multiplex PCR, and its TCRdb copy is limited to in-frame clones, with some not included. The data show some 100,000 clones, 92% seen once. Sequencing used non-Treg CD4+ T cells sorted from blood. The receptors derive from a human donor in good health.

The CDR3 protein is CASSYTNRGGEQYF. In nucleotides, the CDR3 is TGTGCCAGCAGTTACACCAACAGGGGCGGTGAGCAGTACTTC. The genes are TRBV6-5 and TRBJ2-7; 7 positions match TRBD1. Germline CDR1 MNHEY, CDR2 SVGAGI. Germline trimming cut 2 bases from V and 7 bases from J; bases unmatched to any gene: 8. The CDR3 consists of 14 residues.

The gene calls are TRBV10-1 and TRBJ1-5, with a tentative D call TRBD1 (5 bases). This CDR3 region has 13 residues. CDR1 is WNHNN, CDR2 SYGVQD, per germline (reference sequence). Trimming removed 7 bases from V and 4 bases from J, with 11 bases in between. As DNA, the CDR3 is TGCGCCAGCACTTCGGGGGGTAATCAGCCCCAGCATTTT. It specifies CASTSGGNQPQHF.

This clone was counted once. The chain joins TRBV21-1 to TRBJ2-5; no DNA check was done on the table's D call, TRBD1. TRBV21-1 is recorded as a pseudogene. The CDR3 is made up of 16 amino acids. The CDR3 region is CASSIAPGVRGETQYF. DNA of the CDR3: TGTGCCAGCAGCATAGCCCCAGGGGTGAGGGGAGAGACCCAGTACTTC.

As for this clone: Sequence at one end of the junction differs from germline and may be a read error. This chain links TRBV6-5 with TRBJ2-7; the D gene is possibly TRBD2 (5 bases). The CDR3 consists of 13 residues. CDR1 is MNHEY, CDR2 SVGAGI, per germline. The CDR3 loop is CASSYASSNEQYF. The CDR3 nucleotides are TGTGCCAGCAGTTATGCTAGCTCCAACGAGCAGTACTTC.

The chain employs TRBV6-4 and TRBJ2-3; D is uncertain. Germline-derived CDR1 and CDR2 are MRHNA and SNTAGT. CDR3 length equals 13 residues. V shed 5 bases and J shed 1 base, with 7 bases lying between them. The CDR3 region is CASSIWGTDTQYF. For the CDR3, the DNA is TGTGCCAGCAGTATTTGGGGCACAGATACGCAGTATTTT.

This clone was seen only a few times. V gene TRBV19 combines with J gene TRBJ1-5; D remains ambiguous. This CDR3 is built from 15 residues. Germline-derived CDR1 and CDR2 are LNHDA and SQIVND (reference sequence). Trimming removed 6 bases at V and 0 bases at J, with 12 bases between. This CDR3 is CASRGSINSNQPQHF. In DNA form, the CDR3 reads TGTGCCAGTAGAGGGTCAATCAATAGCAATCAGCCCCAGCATTTT. Filled out from reference TRBV19 and TRBJ1-5, the complete variable domain reads DGGITQSPKYLFRKEGQNVTLSCEQNLNHDAMYWYRQDPGQGLRLIYYSQIVNDFQKGDIAEGYSVSREKKESFPLTVTSAQKNPTAFYLCASRGSINSNQPQHFGDGTRLSIL.

This chain connects TRBV29-1 to TRBJ2-3; 7 bases are a match to TRBD2. The germline V gene encodes CDR1 SQVTM and CDR2 ANQGSEA. The length of the CDR3 is 14 residues. V lost 7 bases and J lost 0; bases outside the gene matches: 7. The CDR3, as DNA: TGCAGCGCCAACGGGCGGGGGAGCACAGATACGCAGTATTTT. It is translated as CSANGRGSTDTQYF.

The chain carries TRBV6-1 and TRBJ2-7; no definite D call. Germline loops: CDR1 MNHNS, CDR2 SASEGT. The CDR3 contains 12 residues. The V and J ends lost 6 bases and 6 bases respectively, with 12 bases between them. This CDR3 is CASREIGFEQYF. DNA for the CDR3: TGTGCCAGCAGAGAGATCGGGTTCGAGCAGTACTTC.

The rearrangement joins TRBV18 to TRBJ2-7, with 10 bases fitting TRBD1. With 3 bases clipped from V and 6 bases from J, the junction kept 8 bases outside the gene matches. Germline V gene lookup returns CDR1 KGHSH and CDR2 LQKENI. The CDR3 loop spans 15 amino acids. CDR3 region: CASSPPGDRGREQYF. The CDR3 nucleotides are TGTGCCAGCTCACCTCCCGGGGACAGGGGCCGCGAGCAGTACTTC.

CDR3 amino acids: CASSYSGGEFF. DNA of the CDR3: TGTGCCAGCAGTTACTCAGGGGGCGAGTTCTTC. V usage is TRBV6-5 and J usage is TRBJ2-1, with TRBD1 matching 7 bases. CDR1 is MNHEY and CDR2 is SVGAGI in the germline V gene. After removal of 0 bases from V and 14 bases from J, the junction contained 1 base not matched to a gene. The CDR3 sequence is 11 residues long.

CDR3 DNA sequence: TGTGCCAGCAGTAGCGGCTCATTCTCCTACGAGCAGTACTTC. Its translation is CASSSGSFSYEQYF. The rearrangement links TRBV2 to TRBJ2-7; weak D call: TRBD2 (5 bases). Germline assignment: CDR1 SNHLY and CDR2 FYNNEI. V lost 5 bases and J 0 bases, leaving 11 bases between the germline ends. The CDR3 spans 14 residues.

The chain has TRBV10-3 and TRBJ2-2; 7 positions match TRBD1. After removal of 10 bases from V and 1 base from J, the junction contained 9 bases not matched to a gene. The germline gives CDR1 ENHRY, CDR2 SYGVKD. CDR3 length: 15 amino acids. The CDR3 here is CATRKGGGNTGELFF. CDR3 nucleotides: TGTGCCACTAGGAAAGGGGGCGGGAACACCGGGGAGCTGTTTTTT.

This clone was detected once. The rearrangement uses TRBV2 and TRBJ1-1; tentative D call: TRBD1 (5 bases). CDR3 length equals 13 residues. From germline, CDR1 is SNHLY and CDR2 FYNNEI. The ends were cut back, 6 bases at V and 1 base at J, with 9 bases in the middle. CDR3 loop: CASRADRNTEAFF. Here the CDR3 DNA reads TGTGCCAGCAGAGCAGACAGGAACACTGAAGCTTTCTTT.

The chain has TRBV29-1 and TRBJ2-5; 7 positions agree with TRBD1. J gave up 4 bases and V 4 bases, and 6 bases lay outside the gene matches. Germline-derived CDR1 and CDR2 are SQVTM and ANQGSEA. The CDR3 sequence is 13 residues long. CDR3 amino acids: CSVGGPGGETQYF. The CDR3 bases are TGCAGCGTTGGGGGTCCAGGGGGAGAGACCCAGTACTTC. The variable domain in full, with the rest retrieved from reference TRBV29-1 and TRBJ2-5, is SAVISQKPSRDICQRGTSLTIQCQVDSQVTMMFWYRQQPGQSLTLIATANQGSEATYESGFVIDKFPISRPNLTFSTLTVSNMSPEDSSIYLCSVGGPGGETQYFGPGTRLLVL.

The rearrangement uses TRBV19 and TRBJ2-2; 13 bases line up with TRBD2. The CDR3 sequence is 17 residues long. With 5 bases clipped from V and 3 bases from J, the junction kept 6 bases outside the gene matches. Germline CDR1 is LNHDA and CDR2 is SQIVND (reference sequence). CDR3 DNA sequence: TGTGCCAGTAGTGTGACTAGCGGGAGGAGATACACCGGGGAGCTGTTTTTT. Translation gives CASSVTSGRRYTGELFF.

The V gene is TRBV7-9, the J gene TRBJ1-1; 7 bases map to TRBD1. The CDR3 runs to 14 residues. J gave up 6 bases and V 2 bases, and 6 bases lay outside the gene matches. In germline, CDR1 is SEHNR, CDR2 FQNEAQ (reference sequence). CDR3 residues: CASSLLTRGSEAFF. In DNA form, the CDR3 reads TGTGCCAGCAGCTTACTCACCAGGGGGTCTGAAGCTTTCTTT.

In DNA form, the CDR3 reads TGTGCCAGCAGCCACATACGGGGGGCAGCAGCGAATGAGCAGTTCTTC. Amino acid sequence: CASSHIRGAAANEQFF. The gene calls are TRBV7-3 and TRBJ2-1; D is perhaps TRBD2 (7 bases). The CDR3 totals 16 residues. The germline V gene has CDR1 SGHTA and CDR2 FQGTGA. The V end lost 5 bases, the J end lost 7 bases, and 21 bases lay between the germline ends.

The chain has TRBV27 and TRBJ2-5, with unresolved D. Trimming took off 4 bases at V and 12 bases at J, with 15 bases between the two ends. CDR3 length: 12 amino acids. Germline CDR1 reads MNHEY; CDR2 reads SMNVEV (reference sequence). Here the CDR3 DNA reads TGTGCCAGCAGTTCCCGAACCGGTTTTGAGTACTTC. This encodes CASSSRTGFEYF.